A single sample is the source of the 23 T cell receptor beta chains below, sequenced in a study of OX40 agonist ivuxolimab in advanced cancers. Libraries were prepared by immunoSEQ multiplex PCR; TCRdb keeps only in-frame clonotypes and omits some of them. The table lists fewer than 65,000 clones, over 75% of them singletons. Sequencing was performed on CD4+ or CD8+ T cells sorted from blood, taken in a trial of the OX40 agonist ivuxolimab. Receptors were obtained from an adult with an advanced solid tumor such as melanoma, head and neck, liver or kidney cancer.

The rearrangement uses TRBV11-3 and TRBJ2-5, with 9 bases that match TRBD1. The CDR3 has 14 residues. Germline V CDR1 and CDR2: SGHNT, YENEEA. The junction had 1 base not matched to a gene; V was cut back by 5 bases and J by 0 bases. The CDR3 coding sequence is TGTGCCAGCAGCGACAGGGGGTACCAAGAGACCCAGTACTTC. Protein sequence: CASSDRGYQETQYF.

CDR3 protein: CASSDTIQGNPDEQYF. In DNA, the CDR3 is TGTGCCAGCAGTGACACAATACAGGGAAACCCAGACGAGCAGTACTTC. J is TRBJ2-7 and V is TRBV6-1; D is possibly TRBD1 (6 bases). This CDR3 contains 16 residues. The ends were cut back, 3 bases at V and 5 bases at J, with 20 bases in the middle. Germline lookup yields CDR1 MNHNS and CDR2 SASEGT.

CDR3: CAWNRLAGVGETQYF. The CDR3 DNA follows: TGTGCCTGGAATAGACTAGCGGGAGTGGGCGAGACCCAGTACTTC. The rearrangement joins TRBV30 to TRBJ2-5; 12 bases fit TRBD2. The germline V gene has CDR1 GTSNPN and CDR2 SVGIG (reference sequence). V gave up 4 bases and J gave up 5 bases; unmatched junction bases: 8. This CDR3 region has 15 residues.

V and J are TRBV5-4 and TRBJ2-1; D gene uncertain. This CDR3 contains 13 residues. The V gene's germline CDR1 is SGHNT and CDR2 YYREEE (reference sequence). Deletions cut 0 bases from V and 9 bases from J, with 10 bases between. Written as DNA, the CDR3 is TGTGCCAGCAGCTTGGTCGAGCGAGGTGAGCAGTTCTTC. Protein: CASSLVERGEQFF.

The chain uses TRBV11-2 and TRBJ2-3; D remains ambiguous. The CDR3 extends over 12 amino acids. V was clipped by 3 bases and J by 4 bases, with 5 bases between them. Germline CDR1 SGHAT, CDR2 FQNNGV. CDR3 loop: CASSFAPDTQYF. Written as DNA, the CDR3 is TGTGCCAGCAGCTTCGCCCCAGATACGCAGTATTTT.

This chain uses TRBV6-5 with TRBJ1-1; the D gene is possibly TRBD1 (6 bases). CDR3 length equals 13 residues. Germline values: CDR1 MNHEY, CDR2 SVGAGI. V was pared by 5 bases and J by 3 bases, with 10 bases between. CDR3 nucleotide sequence: TGTGCCAGCAGTGGGGGGGCCGACACTGAAGCTTTCTTT. Amino acid sequence: CASSGGADTEAFF.

The chain carries TRBV11-2 and TRBJ1-1, with 8 bases identical to TRBD1. V was clipped by 9 bases and J by 3 bases; unmatched bases: 9. Germline V gene lookup returns CDR1 SGHAT and CDR2 FQNNGV. The CDR3 sequence is 14 residues long. The CDR3 spells CASRQGPKDTEAFF. CDR3 nucleotides: TGTGCCAGTCGACAGGGGCCCAAGGACACTGAAGCTTTCTTT.

This clone appeared a few times. The chain has TRBV19 and TRBJ1-5; D remains ambiguous. Germline loops: CDR1 LNHDA, CDR2 SQIVND (reference sequence). The CDR3 sequence is 13 residues long. Trimming took 5 bases from V and 3 from J, leaving 8 bases between them. The CDR3: CASSDPPNQPQHF. CDR3 DNA sequence: TGTGCCAGTAGTGACCCACCCAATCAGCCCCAGCATTTT.

The chain links TRBV5-6 to TRBJ1-6; D uncertain. Germline CDR1 and CDR2: SGHDT and YYEEEE. The ends were cut back, 4 bases at V and 6 bases at J, with 14 bases in the middle. The CDR3 spans 15 residues. In DNA, the CDR3 is TGTGCCAGCAGCCGTGACCAGGCGGGTAATTCACCCCTCCACTTT. As protein: CASSRDQAGNSPLHF.

J is TRBJ1-2 and V is TRBV4-1; TRBD1 agrees at 7 bases. Per the germline V gene, CDR1 is MGHRA and CDR2 is YSYEKL. V trimming: 2 bases; J trimming: 6 bases; junction bases outside the gene matches: 12. The CDR3 consists of 16 residues. CDR3 amino acids: CASSQTIDRDRHGYTF. CDR3 DNA sequence: TGCGCCAGCAGCCAAACTATAGACAGGGATCGTCATGGCTACACCTTC.

This sequence joins TRBV29-1 and TRBJ2-3; D uncertain. This CDR3 region has 12 residues. Germline V gene sequence: CDR1 SQVTM, CDR2 ANQGSEA. V lost 6 bases and J lost 3, with 10 bases in between. The CDR3 region has the DNA TGCAGCGTCCCAGCCTTTACAGATACGCAGTATTTT. It encodes CSVPAFTDTQYF.

The CDR3 nucleotides read TGTGCCAGCAGCTTACCCATGGGCACCTATGAGCAGTACTTC. Amino acids: CASSLPMGTYEQYF. This sequence joins TRBV7-8 and TRBJ2-5; no reliable D call. The CDR3 covers 14 residues. V was pared by 2 bases and J by 11 bases, with 18 bases between. Germline values: CDR1 SGHVS, CDR2 FQNEAQ.

V and J are TRBV27 and TRBJ2-7; possibly TRBD1 or TRBD2 for D (5 bases each). Germline CDR1 and CDR2: MNHEY and SMNVEV (reference sequence). This CDR3 is 14 amino acids long. Trimming left V 6 bases short and J 0 bases short, with 12 bases between. For the CDR3, the DNA is TGTGCCAGCAGCTATGGGGGTGACTCCTACGAGCAGTACTTC. It encodes CASSYGGDSYEQYF.

This chain joins TRBV6-6 and TRBJ2-6; D gene unclear. The CDR3 is 15 residues long. The germline gives CDR1 MNHNY, CDR2 SVGAGI (reference sequence). V was pared by 4 bases and J by 2 bases, with 9 bases between. The CDR3 sequence: CASSSNRAGANVLTF. For the CDR3, the DNA is TGTGCCAGCAGTTCCAACCGGGCTGGGGCCAACGTCCTGACTTTC.

The V gene is TRBV4-2, the J gene TRBJ1-6; D is undetermined. Germline values: CDR1 LGHNA, CDR2 YNFKEQ. V was shortened by 0 bases and J by 5 bases, with 8 bases between the two germline ends. The CDR3 has 15 amino acids. CDR3 sequence (DNA): TGTGCCAGCAGCCAAGATCTGGGAAATAATTCACCCCTCCACTTT. This sequence encodes CASSQDLGNNSPLHF.

The CDR3 region is CASSSATSGSSGYEQYF. The CDR3 coding sequence is TGTGCCAGCAGCTCTGCGACTAGCGGGAGTTCCGGCTACGAGCAGTACTTC. This chain links TRBV11-2 with TRBJ2-7, with 12 bases fitting TRBD2. V gave up 4 bases and J gave up 3 bases; unmatched junction bases: 10. The CDR3 length is 17 residues. The germline V gene encodes CDR1 SGHAT and CDR2 FQNNGV.

The V gene is TRBV7-9, the J gene TRBJ2-6, with D possibly called TRBD1 or TRBD2 (5 bases each). Germline loops: CDR1 SEHNR, CDR2 FQNEAQ (reference sequence). This CDR3 spans 16 amino acids. V was clipped by 4 bases and J by 2 bases, with 12 bases between them. CDR3 protein: CASSSRDVAGANVLTF. As DNA, the CDR3 is TGTGCCAGCAGCTCCCGGGACGTAGCTGGGGCCAACGTCCTGACTTTC.

The chain couples TRBV7-9 to TRBJ1-2; TRBD1 is a possible D gene (6 bases). The germline CDR1 and CDR2 sequences are SEHNR and FQNEAQ (reference sequence). The CDR3 runs to 13 residues. V lost 5 bases to trimming and J lost 4 bases, with 11 bases between them. The CDR3 here is CASSLTGFYGYTF. The CDR3 DNA is TGTGCCAGCAGCCTAACAGGGTTCTATGGCTACACCTTC.

J is TRBJ2-3 and V is TRBV5-6; 7 bases map to TRBD2. This CDR3 is built from 15 residues. Germline CDR1 and CDR2: SGHDT and YYEEEE. With 4 bases clipped from V and 2 bases from J, the junction kept 7 bases outside the gene matches. The CDR3 sequence is CASSLLAFDTDTQYF. As DNA, the CDR3 is TGTGCCAGCAGCCTACTAGCGTTCGACACAGATACGCAGTATTTT. Complete variable domain (other parts from reference TRBV5-6 and TRBJ2-3): DAGVTQSPTHLIKTRGQQVTLRCSPKSGHDTVSWYQQALGQGPQFIFQYYEEEERQRGNFPDRFSGHQFPNYSSELNVNALLLGDSALYLCASSLLAFDTDTQYFGPGTRLTVL.

The gene calls are TRBV19 and TRBJ2-5, with D possibly matching TRBD1 (6 bases). Germline-derived CDR1 and CDR2 are LNHDA and SQIVND (reference sequence). The CDR3 loop spans 17 amino acids. V gave up 5 bases and J gave up 1 base, with 20 bases separating them. The DNA for the CDR3 is TGTGCCAGTAGTTTCTCGGTGGGGGCCTCAGCCCAAGAGACCCAGTACTTC. This translates into CASSFSVGASAQETQYF.

The chain is built from TRBV5-1 and TRBJ1-6; tentative D call: TRBD1 (5 bases). This CDR3 has 15 residues. Trimming took off 2 bases at V and 10 bases at J, with 16 bases between the two ends. Germline CDR1 SGHRS, CDR2 YFSETQ. The CDR3 region is CASSFNSGGNSPLHF. DNA of the CDR3: TGCGCCAGCAGCTTCAATTCGGGGGGGAACTCACCCCTCCACTTT. The full variable domain, with the rest looked up from reference TRBV5-1 and TRBJ1-6, is KAGVTQTPRYLIKTRGQQVTLSCSPISGHRSVSWYQQTPGQGLQFLFEYFSETQRNKGNFPGRFSGRQFSNSRSEMNVSTLELGDSALYLCASSFNSGGNSPLHFGNGTRLTVT.

The chain has TRBV7-2 and TRBJ2-7; a weak D match, TRBD2 (5 bases). Trimming took off 6 bases at V and 3 bases at J, with 18 bases between the two ends. The CDR3 loop spans 15 amino acids. Germline V gene data show CDR1 as SGHTA and CDR2 as FQGNSA. In nucleotides, the CDR3 is TGTGCCAGCAGTTTATCGGGGATTGTGGTCTACGAGCAGTACTTC. It is translated as CASSLSGIVVYEQYF.

This chain connects TRBV7-8 to TRBJ2-7, with TRBD1 matching over 7 bases. The length of the CDR3 is 15 residues. Trimming at V came to 6 bases and at J to 6 bases, leaving 14 bases not matched to a gene. CDR1 SGHVS and CDR2 FQNEAQ come from the germline V gene. Here the CDR3 reads CASRARTDRAVEQYF. For the CDR3, the DNA is TGTGCCAGCAGAGCTAGGACAGACAGGGCGGTCGAGCAGTACTTC.